This T cell receptor (beta chain) is drawn from a study of a mutant IDH1 vaccine in newly diagnosed glioma. Sequencing was performed with immunoSEQ multiplex PCR; in TCRdb, only in-frame clones are kept and a portion is missing. The top ten clones hold roughly 3.9% of a sample with roughly 13,000 clones, roughly four fifths of them seen once. CDR1 SGHTA and CDR2 FQGTGA come from the germline V gene. V dropped 0 bases and J dropped 5 bases, with 13 bases sitting between them. The CDR3 is 15 amino acids. The time point: week 47, end of study. All doses held 300 ug of mutant IDH1 20-mer peptide, with topical imiquimod. This clone was seen only a few times. The antigen remains undetermined.

The material was PBMCs, obtained from a glioma patient whose treatment included an IDH1 peptide vaccine. The origin of this receptor is a woman in her 40s with glioma. This chain links TRBV7-3 with TRBJ1-1, with D tentatively TRBD1 (6 bases). The CDR3 loop is CASSLTGGPGTEAFF. The CDR3 DNA is TGTGCCAGCAGCTTAACGGGGGGGCCAGGGACTGAAGCTTTCTTT. Full variable domain (outside the CDR3, taken from reference TRBV7-3 and TRBJ1-1): GAGVSQTPSNKVTEKGKYVELRCDPISGHTALYWYRQSLGQGPEFLIYFQGTGAADDSGLPNDRFFAVRPEGSVSTLKIQRTERGDSAVYLCASSLTGGPGTEAFFGQGTRLTVV.